The present TCR beta chain was sequenced within a study of human T cells and chemical hapten exposure. Looking at the study overall: Upper inner arm skin measuring 2 cm by 2 cm received 2% DPC for sensitization. The study's findings and limits: Alopecia affecting every donor means their immune response may not match healthy people's.

The CDR3 covers 14 residues. Deletions cut 6 bases from V and 4 bases from J, with 15 bases between. Germline lookup yields CDR1 MNHEY and CDR2 SVGAGI. Original processing notes: TCR counts had a median of about 92,000 per sample and spanned roughly 23,224 to 750,000. A single record per CDR3 protein comes from TCRdb applying MiXCR to the RACE reads. Clone size and V and J calls follow TCRdb, not the original study. The sample carries about 250,000 distinct CDR3 sequences, around 7.3% recorded once. Described time point: pre-sensitization, week 0. Stated treatment: therapeutic diphenylcyclopropenone sensitization with weekly scalp DPC. This clonotype occurred a few times. Its target is unknown.

This chain links TRBV6-5 with TRBJ1-2; no clear D gene. This receptor was taken from a man between 18 and 29 years old with alopecia areata. Some clones in this sample may be carry-over from other donors' samples. Source: whole blood, taken in connection with sensitization to the hapten diphenylcyclopropenone (DPC). The CDR3 bases are TGTGCCAGCAGAAGACCATCATGGGGCTATGGCTACACCTTC. Residues: CASRRPSWGYGYTF.